The T cell receptor (beta chain) under discussion was sequenced for a study of shared clonotypes between healthy human individuals. Across the whole study: CD8 memory received one plate per donor, CD8 naive two, CD4 memory three and CD4 naive three.

A note on this clone: Its antigen is undetermined. The sample holds other DNA sequences that translate to the same CDR3.

Each subset's genomic DNA was split evenly across several immunoSEQ plates. Assay used: immunoSEQ multiplex PCR; TCRdb lists only in-frame clones, some missing. The sample holds 650,000 to 700,000 clones; around 90% are singletons and the top ten take about 33%. Notes on the study in general: Generation probabilities of non-shared clonotypes were lower (relative to those shared by all four donors). For sorted subsets, rarefaction showed incomplete sequencing despite large depth.

Germline V lookup: CDR1 MNHEY, CDR2 SMNVEV (reference sequence). V dropped 3 bases and J dropped 2 bases, with 11 bases sitting between them. The CDR3 extends over 14 amino acids. V gene TRBV27 combines with J gene TRBJ2-7; D uncertain. The sequence came from a man between 18 and 35 years old in good health. Some clones in this sample may be carry-over from other donors' samples. Material: memory CD8+ T cells from PBMCs. Subset here: CD45RO+ cells pooled with CCR7-negative TemRA cells. The CDR3 nucleotides read TGTGCCAGCAGTTTGCTAGACCGAGCCTACGAGCAGTACTTC. Translating it yields CASSLLDRAYEQYF.